These 10 T cell receptor beta chains were all obtained from the same sample, sequenced in a study of OX40 agonist ivuxolimab in advanced cancers. Some clones are missing from TCRdb's copy, which holds only in-frame ones; the method was immunoSEQ multiplex PCR. The sample has roughly 60,000 clones, about 89% seen once. The sequences come from CD4+ or CD8+ T cells sorted from blood, collected in a trial of the OX40 agonist ivuxolimab. The receptors were sampled from an adult with an advanced solid tumor such as melanoma, head and neck, liver or kidney cancer.

The chain is built from TRBV11-2 and TRBJ2-6; D is possibly TRBD1 (6 bases). CDR3 size: 16 residues. Germline V gene data show CDR1 as SGHAT and CDR2 as FQNNGV. The V end was cut by 5 bases, the J end by 0 bases, with 11 bases between. CDR3 DNA: TGTGCCAGCAGCCCTGCCAGGGGCTCTGGGGCCAACGTCCTGACTTTC. Residues: CASSPARGSGANVLTF.

The chain has TRBV25-1 and TRBJ2-1, with 9 nucleotides matching TRBD2. Losses at the gene ends were 3 bases for V and 9 bases for J; bases not matched to a gene: 9. Germline lookup yields CDR1 MGHDK and CDR2 SYGVNS. The CDR3 spans 15 residues. DNA for the CDR3: TGTGCCAGCAGTGAGTTTAGCGGGAGTACCGGTGAGCAGTTCTTC. It is translated as CASSEFSGSTGEQFF.

This clone showed up just once. The rearrangement uses TRBV7-9 and TRBJ2-7; 8 bases agree with TRBD1. This CDR3 contains 14 residues. Germline V lookup: CDR1 SEHNR, CDR2 FQNEAQ (reference sequence). Trimming removed 2 bases from V and 4 bases from J; junction bases left unmatched: 4. CDR3 amino acids: CASSLPGGGYEQYF. CDR3 DNA: TGTGCCAGCAGCTTACCAGGGGGCGGGTACGAGCAGTACTTC.

The rearrangement joins TRBV19 to TRBJ1-6; no clear D gene. The CDR3 is 17 amino acids. V was pared by 6 bases and J by 7 bases, with 22 bases between. Germline V gene sequence: CDR1 LNHDA, CDR2 SQIVND (reference sequence). The CDR3 loop reads CASRYRETAVWNSPLHF. In nucleotides, the CDR3 is TGTGCCAGTAGATACCGGGAGACCGCCGTGTGGAATTCACCCCTCCACTTT.

The J gene is TRBJ2-1, the V gene TRBV5-6; 8 bases align to TRBD2. Per the germline V gene, CDR1 is SGHDT and CDR2 is YYEEEE. Losses at the gene ends were 4 bases for V and 2 bases for J; bases not matched to a gene: 5. The CDR3 covers 15 residues. The CDR3 sequence is CASSRLAFPYNEQFF. CDR3 nucleotides: TGTGCCAGCAGCCGACTAGCGTTCCCCTACAATGAGCAGTTCTTC.

The chain has TRBV10-1 and TRBJ1-1; D possibly corresponds to TRBD1 (5 bases). Looked up from germline, CDR1 is WNHNN and CDR2 is SYGVQD (reference sequence). The CDR3 sequence is 13 residues long. Trimming took 1 base from V and 4 from J, leaving 7 bases between them. In DNA form, the CDR3 reads TGCGCCAGCAGTGAGTGGGGGGGCACTGAAGCTTTCTTT. This codes for CASSEWGGTEAFF.

V usage is TRBV7-6 and J usage is TRBJ2-1, with 8 bases fitting TRBD2. With 5 bases clipped from V and 7 bases from J, the junction kept 13 bases outside the gene matches. The CDR3 consists of 16 residues. Germline CDR1 and CDR2: SGHVS and FNYEAQ. The CDR3 region has the DNA TGTGCCAGCAGCGGAGGGTTGACGGGGGGGCGTAATGAGCAGTTCTTC. Translated: CASSGGLTGGRNEQFF.

The V call is TRBV10-1, the J call TRBJ1-2; weak D call: TRBD1 (5 bases). CDR3 length: 13 residues. With 5 bases removed from V and 1 base from J, the gap between germline ends came to 8 bases. CDR1 is WNHNN and CDR2 is SYGVQD in the germline V gene (reference sequence). CDR3 coding DNA: TGCGCCAGCAGTATGACAGTTAACTATGGCTACACCTTC. This encodes CASSMTVNYGYTF.

The V call is TRBV29-1, the J call TRBJ1-1; D is ambiguous. The V gene lost 2 bases and the J gene lost 3 bases, with 10 bases spanning the gap. The CDR3 runs to 13 residues. Germline V gene lookup returns CDR1 SQVTM and CDR2 ANQGSEA. This chain's CDR3 is CSVEPGPYTEAFF. DNA for the CDR3: TGCAGCGTTGAACCCGGGCCCTACACTGAAGCTTTCTTT.

This rearrangement joins TRBV6-6 to TRBJ1-2; 9 positions agree with TRBD1. The length of the CDR3 is 14 residues. Germline-derived CDR1 and CDR2 are MNHNY and SVGAGI (reference sequence). V shed 4 bases and J 8 bases; nucleotides not matched to a gene: 8. CDR3 amino acids: CASSSPGQGRGYTF. The CDR3 DNA follows: TGTGCCAGCAGTTCACCGGGACAGGGACGGGGCTACACCTTC.